Given below is one T cell receptor beta chain in context. What it binds is unknown. The sample comes from a study of T cell responses to AZD1222 COVID-19 vaccine. Generated by immunoSEQ multiplex PCR, the TCRdb table keeps only in-frame clones and is missing some. The repertoire consists of 90,000 to 100,000 clones, with approximately 87% occurring once and the leading ten covering about 12%. Study observations and caveats: An increase in Spike-specific TCR breadth and depth was observed after two AZD1222 doses. It should be noted that donors were predominantly white British and more often female, and clonal diversity was possibly underestimated.

Trimming removed 7 bases from V and 5 bases from J; junction bases left unmatched: 6. Per germline, CDR1 LNHDA and CDR2 SQIVND (reference sequence). The CDR3 extends over 13 amino acids. The rearrangement joins TRBV19 to TRBJ2-5; 8 bases match TRBD1. The sequences come from peripheral blood, collected 28 days after the second AZD1222 dose. The receptor was derived from an adult who received the AZD1222 COVID-19 vaccine. The CDR3 DNA sequence: TGTGCCAGTACGAACGGACAGGGTGAGACCCAGTACTTC. Its translation is CASTNGQGETQYF.